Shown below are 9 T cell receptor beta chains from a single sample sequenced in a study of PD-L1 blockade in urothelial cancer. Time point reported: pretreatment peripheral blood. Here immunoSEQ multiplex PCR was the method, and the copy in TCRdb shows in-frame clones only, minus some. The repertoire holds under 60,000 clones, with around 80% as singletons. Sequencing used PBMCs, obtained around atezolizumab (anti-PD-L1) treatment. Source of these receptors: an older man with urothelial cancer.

CDR3 sequence (DNA): TGTGCCAGCAGCTTAGCAGGGACAGGGGGAAGAAACACCATATATTTT. Its protein product is CASSLAGTGGRNTIYF. This sequence joins TRBV7-9 and TRBJ1-3; 11 positions agree with TRBD1. CDR3 length: 16 residues. Trimming removed 0 bases from V and 5 bases from J; junction bases left unmatched: 3. The germline CDR1 and CDR2 sequences are SEHNR and FQNEAQ (reference sequence).

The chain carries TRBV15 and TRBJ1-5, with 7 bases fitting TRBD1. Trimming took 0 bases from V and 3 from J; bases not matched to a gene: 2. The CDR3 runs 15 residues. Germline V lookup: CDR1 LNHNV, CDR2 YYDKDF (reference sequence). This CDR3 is CATSRETGSNQPQHF. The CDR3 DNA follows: TGTGCCACCAGCAGAGAGACAGGGTCCAATCAGCCCCAGCATTTT.

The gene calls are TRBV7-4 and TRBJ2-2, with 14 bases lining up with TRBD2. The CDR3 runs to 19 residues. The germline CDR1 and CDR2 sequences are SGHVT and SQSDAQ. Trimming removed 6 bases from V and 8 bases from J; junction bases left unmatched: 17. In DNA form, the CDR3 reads TGTGCCAGCAGTCCCCTGGGTGGAGGACTAGCGGGAGGATCGGGGGAGCTGTTTTTT. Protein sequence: CASSPLGGGLAGGSGELFF.

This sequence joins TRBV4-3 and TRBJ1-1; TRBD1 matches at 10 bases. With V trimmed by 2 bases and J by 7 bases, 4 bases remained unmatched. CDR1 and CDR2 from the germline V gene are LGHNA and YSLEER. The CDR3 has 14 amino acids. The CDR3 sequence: CASSQRTGGGEAFF. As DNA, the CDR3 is TGCGCCAGCAGCCAAAGGACAGGGGGAGGTGAAGCTTTCTTT.

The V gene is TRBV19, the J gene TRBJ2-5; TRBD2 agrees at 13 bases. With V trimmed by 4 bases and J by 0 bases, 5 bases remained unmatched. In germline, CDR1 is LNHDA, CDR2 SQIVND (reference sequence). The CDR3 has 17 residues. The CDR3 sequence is CASSTGLAGSYQETQYF. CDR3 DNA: TGTGCCAGTAGTACGGGACTAGCGGGGTCGTACCAAGAGACCCAGTACTTC.

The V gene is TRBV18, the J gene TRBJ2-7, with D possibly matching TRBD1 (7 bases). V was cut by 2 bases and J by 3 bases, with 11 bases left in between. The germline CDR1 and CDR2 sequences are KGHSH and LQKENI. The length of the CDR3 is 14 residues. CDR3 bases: TGTGCCAGCTCACCATCTCAGGGGGGCTACGAGCAGTACTTC. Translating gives CASSPSQGGYEQYF.

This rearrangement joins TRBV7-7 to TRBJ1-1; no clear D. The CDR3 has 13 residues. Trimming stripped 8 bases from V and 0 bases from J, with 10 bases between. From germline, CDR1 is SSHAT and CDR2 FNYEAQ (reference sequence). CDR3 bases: TGTGCCAGCTCTTACAGTATGAACACTGAAGCTTTCTTT. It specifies CASSYSMNTEAFF.

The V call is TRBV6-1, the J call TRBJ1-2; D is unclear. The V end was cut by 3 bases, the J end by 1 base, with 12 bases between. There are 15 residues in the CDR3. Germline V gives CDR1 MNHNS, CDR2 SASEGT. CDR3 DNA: TGTGCCAGCAGTGAGGAAGGTGAGGTTAACTATGGCTACACCTTC. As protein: CASSEEGEVNYGYTF.

CDR3 sequence: CASSLDDSFYNEQFF. As DNA, the CDR3 is TGTGCCAGCAGCTTAGACGACAGCTTCTACAATGAGCAGTTCTTC. The J gene is TRBJ2-1, the V gene TRBV7-9, with D maybe TRBD1 (5 bases). V lost 1 base and J lost 3, with 10 bases in between. Germline CDR1 SEHNR, CDR2 FQNEAQ (reference sequence). The CDR3 runs 15 residues.